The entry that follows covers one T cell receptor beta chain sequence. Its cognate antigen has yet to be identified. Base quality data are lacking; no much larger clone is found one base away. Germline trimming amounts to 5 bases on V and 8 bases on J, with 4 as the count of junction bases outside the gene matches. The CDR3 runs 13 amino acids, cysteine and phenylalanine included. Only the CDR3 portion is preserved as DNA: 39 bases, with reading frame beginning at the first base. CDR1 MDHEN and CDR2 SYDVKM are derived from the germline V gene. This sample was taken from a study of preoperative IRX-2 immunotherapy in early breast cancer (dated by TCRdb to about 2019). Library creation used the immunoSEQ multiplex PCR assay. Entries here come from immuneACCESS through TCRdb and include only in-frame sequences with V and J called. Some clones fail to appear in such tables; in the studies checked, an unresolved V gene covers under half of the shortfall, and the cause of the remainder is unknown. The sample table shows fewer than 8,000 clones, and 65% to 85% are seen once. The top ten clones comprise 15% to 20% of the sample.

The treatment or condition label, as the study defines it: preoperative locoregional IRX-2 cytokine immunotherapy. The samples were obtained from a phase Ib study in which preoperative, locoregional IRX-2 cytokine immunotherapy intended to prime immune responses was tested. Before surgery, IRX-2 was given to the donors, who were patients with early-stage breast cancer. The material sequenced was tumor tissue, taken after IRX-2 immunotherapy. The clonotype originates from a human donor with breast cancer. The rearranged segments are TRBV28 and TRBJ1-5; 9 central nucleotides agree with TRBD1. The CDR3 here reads CASSTGGREPQHF. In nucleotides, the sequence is TGTGCCAGCAGTACAGGGGGCAGGGAGCCCCAGCATTTT.